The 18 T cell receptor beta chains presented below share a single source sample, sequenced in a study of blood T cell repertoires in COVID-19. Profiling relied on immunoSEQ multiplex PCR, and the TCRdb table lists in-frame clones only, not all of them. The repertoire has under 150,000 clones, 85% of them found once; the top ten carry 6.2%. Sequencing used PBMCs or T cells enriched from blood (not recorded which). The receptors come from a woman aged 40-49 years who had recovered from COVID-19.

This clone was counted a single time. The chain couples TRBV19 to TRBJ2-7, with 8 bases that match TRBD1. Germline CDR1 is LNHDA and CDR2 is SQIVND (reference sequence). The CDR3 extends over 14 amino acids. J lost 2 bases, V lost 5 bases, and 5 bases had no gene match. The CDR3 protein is CASSPGQAPYEQYF. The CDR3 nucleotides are TGTGCCAGTAGTCCGGGACAGGCCCCCTACGAGCAGTACTTC.

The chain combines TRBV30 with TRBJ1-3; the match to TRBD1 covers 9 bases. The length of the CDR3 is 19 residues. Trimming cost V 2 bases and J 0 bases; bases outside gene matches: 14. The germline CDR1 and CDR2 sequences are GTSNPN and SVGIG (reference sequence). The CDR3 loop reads CAWSNIGTGKAYSGNTIYF. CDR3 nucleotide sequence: TGTGCCTGGAGTAACATCGGGACAGGGAAAGCGTACTCTGGAAACACCATATATTTT.

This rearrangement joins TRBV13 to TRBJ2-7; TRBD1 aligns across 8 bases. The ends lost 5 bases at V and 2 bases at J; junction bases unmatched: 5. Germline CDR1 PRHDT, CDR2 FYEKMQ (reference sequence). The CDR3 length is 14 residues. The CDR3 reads CASSGRDRPYEQYF. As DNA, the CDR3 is TGTGCCAGCAGCGGCCGGGACAGGCCCTACGAGCAGTACTTC. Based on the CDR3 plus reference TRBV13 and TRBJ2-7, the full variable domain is AAGVIQSPRHLIKEKRETATLKCYPIPRHDTVYWYQQGPGQDPQFLISFYEKMQSDKGSIPDRFSAQQFSDYHSELNMSSLELGDSALYFCASSGRDRPYEQYFGPGTRLTVT.

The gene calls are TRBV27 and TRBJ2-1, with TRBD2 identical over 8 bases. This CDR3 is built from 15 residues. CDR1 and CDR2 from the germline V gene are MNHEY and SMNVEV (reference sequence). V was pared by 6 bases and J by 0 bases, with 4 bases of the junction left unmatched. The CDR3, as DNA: TGTGCCAGCAGCCCACTAGCGGTCTCCTACAATGAGCAGTTCTTC. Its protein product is CASSPLAVSYNEQFF.

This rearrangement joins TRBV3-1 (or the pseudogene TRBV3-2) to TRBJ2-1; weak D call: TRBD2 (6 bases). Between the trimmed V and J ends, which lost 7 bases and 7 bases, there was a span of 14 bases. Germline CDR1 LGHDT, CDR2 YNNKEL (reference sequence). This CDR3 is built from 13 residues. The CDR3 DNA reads TGTGCCAGCAAGGTCCCGGGAGAAAATGAGCAGTTCTTC. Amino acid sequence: CASKVPGENEQFF.

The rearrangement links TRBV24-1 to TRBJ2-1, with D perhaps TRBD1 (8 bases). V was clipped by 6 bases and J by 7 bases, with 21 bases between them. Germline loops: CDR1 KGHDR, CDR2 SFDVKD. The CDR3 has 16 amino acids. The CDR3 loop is CATSPHRTGRENEQFF. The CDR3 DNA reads TGTGCCACCAGTCCCCACCGGACAGGGAGGGAAAATGAGCAGTTCTTC.

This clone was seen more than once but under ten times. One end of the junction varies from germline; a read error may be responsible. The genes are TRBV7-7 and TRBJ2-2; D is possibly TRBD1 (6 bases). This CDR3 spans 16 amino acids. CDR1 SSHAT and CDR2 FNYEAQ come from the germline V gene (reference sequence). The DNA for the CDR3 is TGTGCTAGCAGCTTAGGTCGGACAGTAAACACCGGGGAGCTGTTTTTT. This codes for CASSLGRTVNTGELFF.

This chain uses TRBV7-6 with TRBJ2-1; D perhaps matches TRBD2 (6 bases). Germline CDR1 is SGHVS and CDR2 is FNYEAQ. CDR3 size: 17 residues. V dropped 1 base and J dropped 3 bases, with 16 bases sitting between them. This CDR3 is CASSLDQIAAHYNEQFF. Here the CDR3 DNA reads TGTGCCAGCAGCTTAGACCAAATAGCGGCACACTACAATGAGCAGTTCTTC.

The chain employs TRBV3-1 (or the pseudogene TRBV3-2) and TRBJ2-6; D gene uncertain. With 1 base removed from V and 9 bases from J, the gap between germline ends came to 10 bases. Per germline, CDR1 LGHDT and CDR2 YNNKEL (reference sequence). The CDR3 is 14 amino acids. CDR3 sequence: CASSQVSRGNVLTF. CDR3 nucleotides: TGTGCCAGCAGCCAAGTCTCTCGAGGCAACGTCCTGACTTTC.

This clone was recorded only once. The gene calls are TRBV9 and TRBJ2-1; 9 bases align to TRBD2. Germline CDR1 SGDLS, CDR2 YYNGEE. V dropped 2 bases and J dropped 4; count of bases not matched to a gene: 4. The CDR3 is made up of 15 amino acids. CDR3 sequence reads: CASSVSGSTYNEQFF. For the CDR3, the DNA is TGTGCCAGCAGCGTTAGCGGGAGTACTTACAATGAGCAGTTCTTC.

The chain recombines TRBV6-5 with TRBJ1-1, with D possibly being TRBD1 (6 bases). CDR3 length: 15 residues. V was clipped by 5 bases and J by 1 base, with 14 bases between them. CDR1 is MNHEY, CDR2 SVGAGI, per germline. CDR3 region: CASSPGTRTNTEAFF. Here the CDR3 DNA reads TGTGCCAGCAGTCCCGGGACACGGACGAACACTGAAGCTTTCTTT.

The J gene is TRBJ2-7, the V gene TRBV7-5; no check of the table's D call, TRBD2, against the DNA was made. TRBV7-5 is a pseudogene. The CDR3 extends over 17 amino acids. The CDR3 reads CARSLDLGLAQSYEQYF. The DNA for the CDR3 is TGTGCCAGAAGCTTAGATCTGGGACTAGCGCAATCCTACGAGCAGTACTTC.

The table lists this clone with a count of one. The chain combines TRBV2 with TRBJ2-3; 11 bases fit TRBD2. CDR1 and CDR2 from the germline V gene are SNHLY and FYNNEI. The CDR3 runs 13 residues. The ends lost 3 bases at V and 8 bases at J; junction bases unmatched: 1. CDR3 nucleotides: TGTGCCAGCAGTGACCTAGCGGGAGGTACGCAGTATTTT. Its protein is CASSDLAGGTQYF. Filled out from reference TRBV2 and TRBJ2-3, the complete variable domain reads EPEVTQTPSHQVTQMGQEVILRCVPISNHLYFYWYRQILGQKVEFLVSFYNNEISEKSEIFDDQFSVERPDGSNFTLKIRSTKLEDSAMYFCASSDLAGGTQYFGPGTRLTVL.

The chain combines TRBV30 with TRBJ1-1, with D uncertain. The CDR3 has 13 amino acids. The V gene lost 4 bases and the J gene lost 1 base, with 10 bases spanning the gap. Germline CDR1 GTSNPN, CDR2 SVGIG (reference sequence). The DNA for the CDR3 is TGTGCCTGGAACGCAGGTTGGAACACTGAAGCTTTCTTT. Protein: CAWNAGWNTEAFF.

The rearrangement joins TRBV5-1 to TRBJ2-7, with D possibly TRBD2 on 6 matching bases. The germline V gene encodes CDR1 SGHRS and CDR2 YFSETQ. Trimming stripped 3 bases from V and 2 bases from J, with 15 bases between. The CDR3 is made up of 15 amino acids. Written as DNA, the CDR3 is TGCGCCAGCAGCTCCGATCGGGGGTCACCCTACGAGCAGTACTTC. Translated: CASSSDRGSPYEQYF. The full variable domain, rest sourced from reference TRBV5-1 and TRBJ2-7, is KAGVTQTPRYLIKTRGQQVTLSCSPISGHRSVSWYQQTPGQGLQFLFEYFSETQRNKGNFPGRFSGRQFSNSRSEMNVSTLELGDSALYLCASSSDRGSPYEQYFGPGTRLTVT.

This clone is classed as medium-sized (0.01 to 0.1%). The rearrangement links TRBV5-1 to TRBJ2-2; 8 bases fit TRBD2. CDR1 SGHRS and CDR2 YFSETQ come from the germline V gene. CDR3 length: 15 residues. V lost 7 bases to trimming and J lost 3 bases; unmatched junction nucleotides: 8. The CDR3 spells CASLPLAGHTGELFF. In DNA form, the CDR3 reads TGCGCCAGCCTACCCTTAGCGGGGCACACCGGGGAGCTGTTTTTT.

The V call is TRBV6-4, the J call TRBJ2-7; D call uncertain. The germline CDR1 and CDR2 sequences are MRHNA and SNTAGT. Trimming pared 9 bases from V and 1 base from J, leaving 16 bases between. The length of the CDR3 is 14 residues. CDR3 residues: CARPPSEKSYEQYF. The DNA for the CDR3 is TGTGCCAGACCCCCATCTGAGAAATCCTACGAGCAGTACTTC.

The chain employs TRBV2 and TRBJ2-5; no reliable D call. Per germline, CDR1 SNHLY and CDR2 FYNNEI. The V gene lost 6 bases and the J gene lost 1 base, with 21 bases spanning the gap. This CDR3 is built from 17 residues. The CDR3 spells CASRRRLITTFQETQYF. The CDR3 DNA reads TGTGCCAGCAGACGACGCTTAATTACTACTTTCCAAGAGACCCAGTACTTC.